A selection of T cell receptor beta chains follows, all from one sample in a study of cytomegalovirus exposure and HLA in healthy donors. Method: immunoSEQ multiplex PCR; TCRdb's copy keeps in-frame clones and lacks some. Here the sample spans 120,000 to 150,000 clones, more than 70% being singletons. Sequences were obtained from PBMCs. These receptors all stem from a male donor in good health and CMV-seropositive. The CDR3 runs from the conserved cysteine through the conserved F or W. The D gene is left open where the match is weak. Only part of the rows carry a size: once, few, many, or a class if the clone is expanded.

TRBD2	TRBV6-5	TRBJ2-7	-	CASSPRTSGNEQYF	TGTGCCAGCAGTCCCCGGACTAGCGGGAACGAGCAGTACTTC
-	TRBV19	TRBJ2-1	-	CASRWGVEQFF	TGTGCCAGTAGATGGGGCGTTGAGCAGTTCTTC
TRBD2	TRBV6-5	TRBJ2-7	-	CASRGLERATYEQYF	TGTGCCAGCAGGGGACTAGAGCGGGCCACCTACGAGCAGTACTTC
-	TRBV7-3	TRBJ1-5	-	CASSPSSGQPQHF	TGTGCCAGCAGCCCATCCTCCGGGCAGCCCCAGCATTTT
-	TRBV28	TRBJ2-7	-	CARRGGRAYEQYF	TGTGCCAGGAGGGGGGGAAGAGCCTACGAGCAGTACTTC
TRBD2	TRBV29-1	TRBJ2-5	once	CSVEDPHREAGVETQYF	TGCAGCGTTGAAGATCCCCACCGAGAGGCGGGAGTGGAGACCCAGTACTTC
TRBD2	TRBV9	TRBJ2-3	-	CASSVAAGGPSDTQYF	TGTGCCAGCAGCGTAGCGGCGGGGGGGCCATCAGATACGCAGTATTTT
TRBD2	TRBV5-4	TRBJ2-5	once	CASSLAGTALRELLETQYF	TGTGCCAGCAGCTTGGCCGGGACGGCCCTGCGGGAGTTATTAGAGACCCAGTACTTC
TRBD1	TRBV19	TRBJ2-7	-	CASSPGQGRFYEQYF	TGTGCCAGTAGTCCCGGACAGGGCCGTTTCTACGAGCAGTACTTC
-	TRBV18	TRBJ1-1	-	CASSPNHLGANTEAFF	TGTGCCAGCTCACCTAATCACCTGGGGGCGAACACTGAAGCTTTCTTT
TRBD1	TRBV28	TRBJ1-6	once	CASSPGTGGLPLHF	TGTGCCAGCAGCCCCGGGACAGGGGGGCTACCCCTCCACTTT
-	TRBV18	TRBJ1-3	-	CASSPPVYSGNTIYF	TGTGCCAGCTCACCTCCGGTCTATTCTGGAAACACCATATATTTT
-	TRBV7-9	TRBJ2-1	-	CASSSMPGLINEQFF	TGTGCCAGCAGCTCCATGCCGGGACTTATAAATGAGCAGTTCTTC
TRBD1	TRBV15	TRBJ1-2	-	CATSIRTGNYGYTF	TGTGCCACCAGCATCCGGACAGGCAACTATGGCTACACCTTC
-	TRBV2	TRBJ2-7	-	CASSERGGYGEQYF	TGTGCCAGCAGTGAAAGGGGGGGGTACGGGGAGCAGTACTTC
-	TRBV19	TRBJ2-3	-	CASSSRRDTDTQYF	TGTGCCAGTAGTTCCCGGAGGGACACAGATACGCAGTATTTT
TRBD2	TRBV4-3	TRBJ2-2	-	CASSQPIAGDTGELFF	TGCGCCAGCAGCCAACCTATAGCGGGAGACACCGGGGAGCTGTTTTTT
TRBD2	TRBV10-3	TRBJ2-5	-	CAISPGLAGEGWETQYF	TGTGCCATCAGCCCTGGACTAGCGGGAGAAGGTTGGGAGACCCAGTACTTC
-	TRBV19	TRBJ2-1	-	CASSPPTRSSYNEQFF	TGTGCCAGTAGTCCACCGACTCGCAGCTCCTACAATGAGCAGTTCTTC
TRBD1	TRBV13	TRBJ1-1	-	CASSPLTGMNTEAFF	TGTGCCAGCAGCCCTTTGACAGGGATGAACACTGAAGCTTTCTTT
-	TRBV19	TRBJ1-2	-	CASSITQNYGYTF	TGTGCCAGTAGTATTACACAGAACTATGGCTACACCTTC
TRBD2	TRBV9	TRBJ2-1	-	CASSVQAGGEDEQFF	TGTGCCAGCAGCGTCCAAGCGGGGGGCGAAGATGAGCAGTTCTTC
TRBD1	TRBV19	TRBJ2-1	-	CASRSGTGGIYEQFF	TGTGCCAGTAGGTCCGGGACAGGGGGCATCTATGAGCAGTTCTTC
-	TRBV6-6	TRBJ1-6	-	CASEGSWVGNSPLHF	TGTGCCAGCGAGGGTTCTTGGGTGGGAAATTCACCCCTCCACTTT
TRBD1	TRBV4-3	TRBJ2-5	few	CASSRRTGTGGETQYF	TGCGCCAGCAGCCGCAGGACCGGGACAGGGGGAGAGACCCAGTACTTC
TRBD1	TRBV7-9	TRBJ2-7	-	CASGGQGLDEQYF	TGTGCCAGCGGGGGACAGGGACTCGACGAGCAGTACTTC
-	TRBV9	TRBJ2-7	-	CASSVAFGSSNEQYF	TGTGCCAGCAGCGTAGCTTTCGGGAGCAGCAACGAGCAGTACTTC
-	TRBV7-6	TRBJ2-3	-	CASSPRGSTDTQYF	TGTGCCAGCAGCCCTCGGGGAAGCACAGATACGCAGTATTTT
-	TRBV4-1	TRBJ2-7	-	CASSQASTGGYGQYF	TGCGCCAGCAGCCAGGCATCCACAGGTGGCTACGGGCAGTACTTC
TRBD1	TRBV6-1	TRBJ2-1	-	CASIRTGHYNEQFF	TGTGCCAGCATAAGGACAGGTCATTACAATGAGCAGTTCTTC
TRBD2	TRBV29-1	TRBJ2-7	-	CSVDGREGLDEQYF	TGCAGCGTTGACGGGCGGGAGGGCCTAGACGAGCAGTACTTC
-	TRBV7-8	TRBJ2-3	once	CASSLFLTGDTDTQYF	TGTGCCAGCAGCTTATTCCTGACAGGAGACACAGATACGCAGTATTTT
-	TRBV25-1	TRBJ1-1	-	CASSGPEAFF	TGTGCCAGCAGTGGGCCTGAAGCTTTCTTT
TRBD1	TRBV10-1	TRBJ2-3	once	CASSRQGVQYF	TGCGCCAGCAGCAGGCAGGGGGTGCAGTATTTT
TRBD2	TRBV5-1	TRBJ2-7	-	CASSVTSAIPYEQYF	TGCGCCAGCAGCGTGACTAGCGCCATACCCTACGAGCAGTACTTC
-	TRBV7-8	TRBJ2-7	-	CASSLVARNYEQYF	TGTGCCAGCAGCTTAGTTGCGCGAAACTACGAGCAGTACTTC
-	TRBV14	TRBJ1-1	-	CASSPQGYTEAFF	TGTGCCAGCAGCCCCCAGGGGTACACTGAAGCTTTCTTT
TRBD1	TRBV5-4	TRBJ2-3	few	CASSLGGTGSDTQYF	TGTGCCAGCAGCTTGGGGGGGACAGGGTCGGATACGCAGTATTTT
TRBD1	TRBV7-7	TRBJ1-6	-	CASSVETGGSPLHF	TGTGCTAGCAGCGTAGAGACAGGGGGCTCACCCCTCCACTTT
-	TRBV21-1	TRBJ2-2	-	CASSNCRDRGGELFF	TGTGCCAGCAGCAACTGCCGGGACAGGGGCGGGGAGCTGTTTTTT
TRBD2	TRBV18	TRBJ2-1	-	CASSPSGLEIYNEQFF	TGTGCCAGCTCACCATCGGGACTAGAAATTTACAATGAGCAGTTCTTC
-	TRBV29-1	TRBJ2-3	-	CSVEAGQGIDTQYF	TGCAGCGTTGAAGCCGGGCAGGGTATAGATACGCAGTATTTT
-	TRBV9	TRBJ2-5	few	CASSALATLTETQYF	TGTGCCAGCAGCGCACTAGCAACCCTTACCGAGACCCAGTACTTC
-	TRBV11-2	TRBJ2-7	-	CASSGAGEQYF	TGTGCCAGCAGCGGGGCTGGCGAGCAGTACTTC
-	TRBV29-1	TRBJ2-3	-	CSVVPTGGSTDTQYF	TGCAGCGTTGTACCGACAGGAGGTAGCACAGATACGCAGTATTTT
TRBD2	TRBV27	TRBJ2-2	-	CASSLLAGDTGELFF	TGTGCCAGCAGTTTATTAGCGGGGGACACCGGGGAGCTGTTTTTT
TRBD2	TRBV5-1	TRBJ2-7	few	CASSLLGLGGGRPYEQYF	TGCGCCAGCAGCTTGTTAGGTCTTGGCGGGGGACGCCCCTACGAGCAGTACTTC
TRBD1	TRBV6-5	TRBJ2-7	-	CASSYARTGYEQYF	TGTGCCAGCAGTTACGCACGGACAGGGTACGAGCAGTACTTC
-	TRBV7-9	TRBJ2-3	-	CASSLPTGGGQGDTQYF	TGTGCCAGCAGCCTACCGACTGGGGGGGGGCAGGGAGATACGCAGTATTTT